One sample yielded the 3 T cell receptor beta chains listed below, sequenced in a study of regulatory T cells in long-lasting Graves disease. Building of the TCR beta libraries involved iRepertoire HTBI primers and Arm-PCR of CDR3 regions. One entry per CDR3 protein, called by TCRdb with MiXCR from the multiplex PCR reads. This table has over 400,000 distinct CDR3 sequences, 14% appearing once. The time point denotes: newly diagnosed GD, antithyroid drugs for less than 3 months. After RNA was extracted from PBMCs, the TCR library was made from it. These data were also filed under a second study, of T cells in Graves' hyperthyroidism and ophthalmopathy.

The sequences come from peripheral blood mononuclear cells (PBMCs), collected at new diagnosis, from a patient treated with antithyroid drugs. The origin of the receptors is a woman aged 45-59 years with Graves disease.

This clonotype was found a few times. The chain employs TRBV19 and TRBJ2-7, with no clear D. The ends were cut back, 0 bases at V and 5 bases at J, with 11 bases in the middle. The CDR3 totals 14 residues. In germline, CDR1 is LNHDA, CDR2 SQIVND (reference sequence). In DNA form, the CDR3 reads TGTGCCAGTAGTATAGATCAGCGAGGAAACGAGCAGTACTTC. This codes for CASSIDQRGNEQYF.

In DNA, the CDR3 is TGCAGTGCTAGGCCCAGCACAGATACGCAGTATTTT. Translation: CSARPSTDTQYF. The chain employs TRBV20-1 and TRBJ2-3, with D hard to call. CDR1 and CDR2 (germline): DFQATT, SNEGSKA (reference sequence). V gave up 3 bases and J gave up 0 bases, with 4 bases separating them. The CDR3 is 12 amino acids.

This clonotype was counted many times. The rearrangement links TRBV20-1 to TRBJ2-7; the D is unclear. This CDR3 has 12 amino acids. The V end was cut by 0 bases, the J end by 6 bases, with 9 bases between. Germline CDR1 reads DFQATT; CDR2 reads SNEGSKA (reference sequence). The CDR3, as DNA: TGCAGTGCTAGAGATGGGTGGGCCGAGCAGTACTTC. Translation gives CSARDGWAEQYF.